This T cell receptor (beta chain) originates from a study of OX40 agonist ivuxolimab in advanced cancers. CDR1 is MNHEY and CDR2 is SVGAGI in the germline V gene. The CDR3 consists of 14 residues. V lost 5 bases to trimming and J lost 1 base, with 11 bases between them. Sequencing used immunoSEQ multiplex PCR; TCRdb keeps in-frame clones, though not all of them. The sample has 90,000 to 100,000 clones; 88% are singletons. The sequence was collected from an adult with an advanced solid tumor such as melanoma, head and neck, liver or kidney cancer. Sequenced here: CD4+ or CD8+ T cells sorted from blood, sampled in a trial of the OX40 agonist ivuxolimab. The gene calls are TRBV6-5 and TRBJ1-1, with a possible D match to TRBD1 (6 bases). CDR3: CASSTRQANTEAFF. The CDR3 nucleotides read TGTGCCAGCAGTACCAGACAGGCGAACACTGAAGCTTTCTTT.